A selection of T cell receptor beta chains follows, all from one sample in a study of blood T cells in healthy people across ages. MiXCR was run by TCRdb on the 5' RACE reads, yielding one entry per CDR3 protein. The profile shows hundreds of thousands of distinct CDR3 sequences, roughly three fifths of them singletons. Sequenced input: blood. These receptors were obtained from a man between 35 and 55 years old in good health. CDR3s include the opening cysteine and the closing phenylalanine or tryptophan. D genes are given only for firm matches. Only some rows state a clone size, as once, few, many or a class for expanded clones.

d_call: NA; j_call: TRBJ2-2; v_call: TRBV27; clone_size: NA; cdr3_nt: TGTGCCAGCAGTTTCCAGAGAGGGACACGGCCCGGGGAGCTGTTTTTT; cdr3_aa: CASSFQRGTRPGELFF
d_call: NA; j_call: TRBJ2-4; v_call: TRBV7-2; clone_size: few; cdr3_nt: TGTGCCAGCAGGGAGGTGGGAGGCAAAAACATTCAGTACTTC; cdr3_aa: CASREVGGKNIQYF
d_call: NA; j_call: TRBJ1-6; v_call: TRBV4-2; clone_size: few; cdr3_nt: TGTGCCAGCAGCCAAGAGTGGCGTGCGTCTAGTAATTCACCCCTCCACTTT; cdr3_aa: CASSQEWRASSNSPLHF
d_call: NA; j_call: TRBJ1-2; v_call: TRBV13; clone_size: NA; cdr3_nt: TGTGCCAGCCGGCTAGGACACATTGGAAACTATGGCTACACCTTC; cdr3_aa: CASRLGHIGNYGYTF
d_call: NA; j_call: TRBJ1-4; v_call: TRBV12-3/TRBV12-4; clone_size: NA; cdr3_nt: TGTGCCAGCAGTTTAAAGGGGGCAACTAATGAAAAACTGTTTTTT; cdr3_aa: CASSLKGATNEKLFF
d_call: NA; j_call: TRBJ2-7; v_call: TRBV11-2; clone_size: NA; cdr3_nt: TGTGCCAGCAGCTTAGTGTGGGGGTTGGTTACCTACGAGCAGTACTTC; cdr3_aa: CASSLVWGLVTYEQYF
d_call: TRBD1; j_call: TRBJ2-3; v_call: TRBV12-3/TRBV12-4; clone_size: NA; cdr3_nt: TGTGCCAGCAGCCACCCCCAGGGACAGGGGGCAGATACGCAGTATTTT; cdr3_aa: CASSHPQGQGADTQYF
d_call: TRBD1; j_call: TRBJ2-7; v_call: TRBV3-1; clone_size: few; cdr3_nt: TGTGCCAGCAGCCAAGATCCAGGGGGCGCGTTCCAGTACTTC; cdr3_aa: CASSQDPGGAFQYF
d_call: TRBD1; j_call: TRBJ1-5; v_call: TRBV6-6; clone_size: NA; cdr3_nt: TGTGCCAGCAGCCCAGGGGGCTTGGATCAGCCCCAGCATTTT; cdr3_aa: CASSPGGLDQPQHF
d_call: NA; j_call: TRBJ2-5; v_call: TRBV6-2/TRBV6-3; clone_size: NA; cdr3_nt: TGTGCCAGCAGTTACGTCCTCGGAGAGACCCAGTACTTC; cdr3_aa: CASSYVLGETQYF
d_call: TRBD2; j_call: TRBJ2-3; v_call: TRBV12-3/TRBV12-4; clone_size: NA; cdr3_nt: TGTGCCAGCAGTTCGACAACTAGCGCACATACGCAGTATTTT; cdr3_aa: CASSSTTSAHTQYF
d_call: TRBD1; j_call: TRBJ1-6; v_call: TRBV7-9; clone_size: NA; cdr3_nt: TGTGCCAGCAGCCACCCTCTCTACAGGGGGGAAGGCTCACCCCTCCACTTT; cdr3_aa: CASSHPLYRGEGSPLHF
d_call: TRBD2; j_call: TRBJ2-3; v_call: TRBV5-1; clone_size: few; cdr3_nt: TGCGCCAGCAGCTTGGAAGGGACTAGTGGGACGGATACGCAGTATTTT; cdr3_aa: CASSLEGTSGTDTQYF
d_call: NA; j_call: TRBJ1-6; v_call: TRBV29-1; clone_size: NA; cdr3_nt: TGCAGCGTGGCCCTTGGACGGGAGCATAATTCACCCCTCCACTTT; cdr3_aa: CSVALGREHNSPLHF
d_call: NA; j_call: TRBJ2-7; v_call: TRBV7-9; clone_size: few; cdr3_nt: TGTGCCAGCAGCTTTGGCCGGGACCGAGTGTACGAGCAGTACTTC; cdr3_aa: CASSFGRDRVYEQYF
d_call: TRBD2; j_call: TRBJ2-3; v_call: TRBV27; clone_size: NA; cdr3_nt: TGTGCCAGCAGGCGCACTAGCGACCAACCCACAGATACGCAGTATTTT; cdr3_aa: CASRRTSDQPTDTQYF
d_call: NA; j_call: TRBJ2-7; v_call: TRBV28; clone_size: NA; cdr3_nt: TGTGCCAGCAGTTTAGTAGGGATTAGGGCCTACGAGCAGTACTTC; cdr3_aa: CASSLVGIRAYEQYF
d_call: NA; j_call: TRBJ1-5; v_call: TRBV20-1; clone_size: NA; cdr3_nt: TGCAGTGCTCCGGGGAGGAGGGATCAGCCCCAGCATTTT; cdr3_aa: CSAPGRRDQPQHF
d_call: NA; j_call: TRBJ2-2; v_call: TRBV29-1; clone_size: NA; cdr3_nt: TGCAGCGTTGAAAAAGGGGGTACGAACACCGGGGAGCTGTTTTTT; cdr3_aa: CSVEKGGTNTGELFF
d_call: NA; j_call: TRBJ2-1; v_call: TRBV20-1; clone_size: NA; cdr3_nt: TGCAGTGCTAGTCCTCAAGGGGACGGGACAAATGGCCTGTTCTTC; cdr3_aa: CSASPQGDGTNGLFF
d_call: TRBD2; j_call: TRBJ2-5; v_call: TRBV11-2; clone_size: NA; cdr3_nt: TGTGCCAGCACCTTGGGGGGGACTAGCGACCGCGGCCAAGAGACCCAGTACTTC; cdr3_aa: CASTLGGTSDRGQETQYF
d_call: NA; j_call: TRBJ2-2; v_call: TRBV9; clone_size: NA; cdr3_nt: TGTGCCAGCAGCGGTAGCGGTTACACCGGGGAGCTGTTTTTT; cdr3_aa: CASSGSGYTGELFF
d_call: TRBD1; j_call: TRBJ1-2; v_call: TRBV12-3/TRBV12-4; clone_size: few; cdr3_nt: TGTGCCAGCAGTCTCAGGACAGGGGATGGCTACACCTTC; cdr3_aa: CASSLRTGDGYTF
d_call: NA; j_call: TRBJ2-7; v_call: TRBV2; clone_size: NA; cdr3_nt: TGTGCCAGCAGTGAGGCTAGGGGATTTGGCGAGCAGTACTTC; cdr3_aa: CASSEARGFGEQYF
d_call: TRBD2; j_call: TRBJ2-7; v_call: TRBV11-2; clone_size: NA; cdr3_nt: TGTGCCAGCAGCTTATTGCTTCCCCGTCCCGGGACTAGCGGGAGAGCACGCTCCTACGAGCAGTACTTC; cdr3_aa: CASSLLLPRPGTSGRARSYEQYF
d_call: TRBD2; j_call: TRBJ2-7; v_call: TRBV20-1; clone_size: NA; cdr3_nt: TGCAGTGCTTCTGGCGGGGGAGAGCAGTACTTC; cdr3_aa: CSASGGGEQYF
d_call: NA; j_call: TRBJ2-3; v_call: TRBV13; clone_size: few; cdr3_nt: TGTGCCAGCAGCTTGTCCTCAGGGGCTGATACGCAGTATTTT; cdr3_aa: CASSLSSGADTQYF
d_call: NA; j_call: TRBJ2-1; v_call: TRBV27; clone_size: NA; cdr3_nt: TGTGCCAGCAGTTTAGGAAATTACAATGATCAGTTCTTC; cdr3_aa: CASSLGNYNDQFF
d_call: TRBD2; j_call: TRBJ2-2; v_call: TRBV6-5; clone_size: once; cdr3_nt: TGTGCCAGCAGTTACGGCGGGGGTACCGGGGAGCTGTTTTTT; cdr3_aa: CASSYGGGTGELFF
d_call: NA; j_call: TRBJ2-1; v_call: TRBV20-1; clone_size: NA; cdr3_nt: TGCAGTGCTAGACCGGCATCCTACAATGAGCAGTTCTTC; cdr3_aa: CSARPASYNEQFF
d_call: TRBD2; j_call: TRBJ2-5; v_call: TRBV12-3/TRBV12-4; clone_size: NA; cdr3_nt: TGTGCCAGCAGTTTAAGGGGCGGGGGGGTACAAGAGACCCAGTACTTC; cdr3_aa: CASSLRGGGVQETQYF
d_call: TRBD1; j_call: TRBJ1-2; v_call: TRBV6-6; clone_size: few; cdr3_nt: TGTGCCAGCAGTTACGGGGACAGGGGAGGTGCTGGCTACACCTTC; cdr3_aa: CASSYGDRGGAGYTF
d_call: TRBD2; j_call: TRBJ2-1; v_call: TRBV29-1; clone_size: NA; cdr3_nt: TGCAGCGTTGAATTCAGTAGGAGGGGAGGACTAGCGGGAACGCGGAGCAATGAGCAGTTCTTC; cdr3_aa: CSVEFSRRGGLAGTRSNEQFF
d_call: NA; j_call: TRBJ2-2; v_call: TRBV25-1; clone_size: few; cdr3_nt: TGTGCCAGCAGGAACACCGGGGAGCTGTTTTTT; cdr3_aa: CASRNTGELFF
d_call: TRBD1; j_call: TRBJ2-3; v_call: TRBV7-2; clone_size: NA; cdr3_nt: TGTGCCAGCAGCTTCCGACAGGGCCAGGATACGCAGTATTTT; cdr3_aa: CASSFRQGQDTQYF